The present TCR beta chain was sequenced within a study of OX40 agonist ivuxolimab in advanced cancers. The study's findings and limits: In CD8+ T cells, expanded clones were on average more numerous than in CD4+.

Germline values: CDR1 ENHRY, CDR2 SYGVKD. Trimming cost V 3 bases and J 5 bases; bases outside gene matches: 3. This CDR3 is 13 amino acids long. Points on this clone: Its antigen is undetermined.

This table comes from immunoSEQ multiplex PCR, and its TCRdb copy is limited to in-frame clones, with some not included. The sample holds 70,000 or so clones, roughly 90% seen once. This sequence originates from an adult with an advanced solid tumor such as melanoma, head and neck, liver or kidney cancer. The sample consisted of CD4+ or CD8+ T cells sorted from blood, taken in a trial of the OX40 agonist ivuxolimab. This chain connects TRBV10-3 to TRBJ2-7, with 8 positions matching TRBD1. CDR3 residues: CAISDRGLNEQYF. CDR3 bases: TGTGCCATCAGTGACAGGGGGCTGAACGAGCAGTACTTC.